Listed below are T cell receptor beta chains from one sample, sequenced in a study of blood T cells in healthy people across ages. In TCRdb, the 5' RACE reads were re-called with MiXCR into one record per CDR3 protein. The sample holds over a million distinct CDR3 sequences, more than 40% seen once. The sample was blood. Source of these receptors: a woman in her sixties or seventies in good health. The CDR3 runs from the conserved cysteine through the conserved F or W. The D gene is left open where the match is weak. The size entry is marked missing in some rows and otherwise reads once, few, many or a size class.

>-|-|TRBJ1-5|TRBV2
CASSVGDNQPQHF
TGTGCCAGCAGTGTAGGGGACAATCAGCCCCAGCATTTT
>-|TRBD1|TRBJ2-4|TRBV12-3/TRBV12-4
CASSSGTGENIQYF
TGTGCCAGCAGTTCAGGGACAGGGGAGAACATTCAGTACTTC
>once|-|TRBJ2-7|TRBV6-1
CASSERRGVYEQYF
TGTGCCAGCAGTGAACGCAGGGGGGTGTACGAGCAGTACTTC
>-|-|TRBJ1-6|TRBV27
CASTDGSPLHF
TGTGCCAGCACCGATGGTTCACCCCTCCACTTT
>once|-|TRBJ2-6|TRBV6-6
CASSGTGNSGASVLTF
TGTGCCAGCAGCGGGACGGGAAACTCTGGGGCCAGCGTCCTGACTTTC
>few|-|TRBJ2-7|TRBV6-1
CASKPGGPYEQYF
TGTGCCAGCAAGCCCGGGGGACCCTACGAGCAGTACTTC
>-|TRBD2|TRBJ2-3|TRBV9
CASSVPAGGITDTQYF
TGTGCCAGCAGCGTACCAGCGGGGGGGATAACAGATACGCAGTATTTT
>-|TRBD2|TRBJ2-2|TRBV20-1
CSAMGDRSSGRGHTGELFF
TGCAGTGCCATGGGGGACAGGTCTAGCGGGAGAGGCCACACCGGGGAGCTGTTTTTT
>-|-|TRBJ1-2|TRBV3-1
CASSQGGRSYGYTF
TGTGCCAGCAGCCAGGGGGGACGCAGCTATGGCTACACCTTC
>few|TRBD1|TRBJ2-3|TRBV11-3
CASSLASGTGTDTQYF
TGTGCCAGCAGCCTAGCCTCCGGGACAGGGACAGATACGCAGTATTTT
>-|TRBD2|TRBJ2-4|TRBV5-5
CASSLVVGGDIQYF
TGTGCCAGCAGCTTGGTCGTGGGGGGGGACATTCAGTACTTC
>once|-|TRBJ1-5|TRBV15
CATTRAGGGNQPQHF
TGTGCCACCACCAGGGCAGGCGGGGGCAATCAGCCCCAGCATTTT
>-|-|TRBJ2-5|TRBV3-1
CASSQGQGNVQETQYF
TGTGCCAGCAGCCAAGGGCAAGGGAACGTCCAAGAGACCCAGTACTTC
>-|-|TRBJ1-5|TRBV7-9
CASSLDGTLNQPQHF
TGTGCCAGCAGCTTAGACGGTACCCTCAATCAGCCCCAGCATTTT
>-|TRBD1|TRBJ2-2|TRBV14
CASSQFRGLTRELFF
TGTGCCAGCAGCCAGTTCAGGGGGCTTACCCGGGAGCTGTTTTTT
>-|-|TRBJ2-3|TRBV11-2
CASSFERASTDTQYF
TGTGCCAGCAGCTTTGAGCGGGCGAGCACAGATACGCAGTATTTT
>many|-|TRBJ2-3|TRBV7-9
CASSPVSTVSTDTQYF
TGTGCCAGCAGCCCCGTCTCCACCGTCAGCACAGATACGCAGTATTTT
>-|TRBD1|TRBJ1-2|TRBV29-1
CSAGLGQGNGYTF
TGCAGCGCCGGATTAGGACAGGGTAATGGCTACACCTTC
>-|-|TRBJ1-2|TRBV25-1
CASSEVGVYGYTF
TGTGCCAGCAGTGAAGTAGGAGTCTATGGCTACACCTTC
>-|-|TRBJ2-7|TRBV10-3
CATIGGMPYEQYF
TGTGCCACCATAGGCGGGATGCCCTACGAGCAGTACTTC
>-|-|TRBJ2-7|TRBV7-9
CASSLDGFYEQYF
TGTGCCAGCAGCCTCGATGGCTTCTACGAGCAGTACTTC
>-|TRBD1|TRBJ2-1|TRBV20-1
CSARQGAYEQFF
TGCAGTGCTAGACAGGGGGCCTATGAGCAGTTCTTC
>-|-|TRBJ1-1|TRBV20-1
CSAKGTGQKAFF
TGCAGTGCTAAGGGGACGGGACAAAAAGCTTTCTTT
>few|-|TRBJ2-7|TRBV12-3/TRBV12-4
CASTLGEGGFYEQYF
TGTGCCAGCACCTTGGGAGAGGGGGGTTTCTACGAGCAGTACTTC
>few|TRBD2|TRBJ2-1|TRBV5-1
CASSLGASGRAPNEQFF
TGCGCCAGCAGCTTGGGCGCTAGCGGGAGGGCCCCCAATGAGCAGTTCTTC
>-|TRBD2|TRBJ2-7|TRBV7-6
CASSMTSGYEQYF
TGTGCCAGCAGCATGACTAGCGGCTACGAGCAGTACTTC
>-|TRBD2|TRBJ2-1|TRBV11-1
CASSLRDLAGGPNEQFF
TGTGCCAGCAGCTTAAGGGATTTAGCGGGAGGGCCCAATGAGCAGTTCTTC
>-|-|TRBJ2-7|TRBV28
CASRGFPYEQYF
TGTGCCAGCAGGGGCTTTCCCTACGAGCAGTACTTC